The 32 T cell receptor beta chains below all came from one sample that was sequenced in a study of blood T cell repertoires in COVID-19. Only in-frame clones appear in the TCRdb table, and some are missing; sequencing was by immunoSEQ multiplex PCR. This sample has 90,000 to 140,000 clones, with 81% found just once. Sequencing used peripheral blood. These receptors all stem from a man older than 75 with acute or convalescent COVID-19.

Only a few counts were recorded for this clone. The chain employs TRBV5-4 and TRBJ1-6, with 7 bases identical to TRBD1. V trimming: 5 bases; J trimming: 0 bases; junction bases outside the gene matches: 5. The length of the CDR3 is 16 residues. Germline lookup yields CDR1 SGHNT and CDR2 YYREEE (reference sequence). The CDR3 DNA sequence: TGTGCCAGCAGTCCAGGGGGAAGCTCCTATAATTCACCCCTCCACTTT. Residues: CASSPGGSSYNSPLHF.

The chain has TRBV3-1 (or the pseudogene TRBV3-2) and TRBJ2-5; TRBD2 matches 10 bases. CDR1 and CDR2 (germline): LGHDT, YNNKEL (reference sequence). This CDR3 is built from 17 residues. The trim removed 2 bases at V and 0 bases at J, leaving 6 bases unmatched. As DNA, the CDR3 is TGTGCCAGCAGCCAACCGAAACTAGCGGGGTACCAAGAGACCCAGTACTTC. Its protein product is CASSQPKLAGYQETQYF.

This sequence joins TRBV7-2 and TRBJ1-1; D uncertain. CDR3 length: 14 amino acids. Deletions cut 5 bases from V and 1 base from J, with 11 bases between. Germline values: CDR1 SGHTA, CDR2 FQGNSA. The CDR3 loop is CASSLSSGNTEAFF. DNA of the CDR3: TGTGCCAGCAGCCTTTCCTCCGGGAACACTGAAGCTTTCTTT.

The chain has TRBV15 and TRBJ2-2; perhaps TRBD2 as D (6 bases). Trimming removed 3 bases from V and 3 bases from J, with 20 bases in between. The CDR3 is made up of 18 amino acids. The germline CDR1 and CDR2 sequences are LNHNV and YYDKDF (reference sequence). DNA for the CDR3: TGTGCCACCAGCAGTCACCCCTCGCGGCGGGGTTACACCGGGGAGCTGTTTTTT. Translating gives CATSSHPSRRGYTGELFF.

The J gene is TRBJ1-2, the V gene TRBV7-2, with TRBD1 identical over 7 bases. Trimming at V came to 1 base and at J to 2 bases, leaving 7 bases not matched to a gene. CDR3 length: 16 amino acids. Germline CDR1 is SGHTA and CDR2 is FQGNSA. The CDR3 protein is CASSLDSLDRNYGYTF. As DNA, the CDR3 is TGTGCCAGCAGCTTAGACAGTTTGGACAGGAACTATGGCTACACCTTC. The full variable domain, rest sourced from reference TRBV7-2 and TRBJ1-2, is GAGVSQSPSNKVTEKGKDVELRCDPISGHTALYWYRQSLGQGLEFLIYFQGNSAPDKSGLPSDRFSAERTGGSVSTLTIQRTQQEDSAVYLCASSLDSLDRNYGYTFGSGTRLTVV.

The chain is built from TRBV12-5 and TRBJ2-7; tentatively, D is TRBD1 (5 bases). Trimming left V 3 bases short and J 3 bases short, with 9 bases between. The length of the CDR3 is 13 residues. Germline CDR1 and CDR2: LGHNT and FRNRAP. The CDR3 sequence is CASGLGQIYEQYF. The CDR3 DNA reads TGTGCTAGTGGTTTAGGACAAATCTACGAGCAGTACTTC.

A remark on this clone: Different DNA sequences within this sample yield the same CDR3. The chain is built from TRBV28 and TRBJ2-7; 8 bases map to TRBD1. This CDR3 contains 14 residues. The V gene end was trimmed by 6 bases and the J gene end by 0 bases; junction bases not matched to a gene: 4. CDR1 MDHEN and CDR2 SYDVKM come from the germline V gene. In DNA, the CDR3 is TGTGCCAGCAGAGTACAGGGGGGCTCCTACGAGCAGTACTTC. Translated, it gives CASRVQGGSYEQYF.

V gene TRBV2 combines with J gene TRBJ1-5, with TRBD1 matching 8 bases. Germline V gene data show CDR1 as SNHLY and CDR2 as FYNNEI. The V and J ends lost 7 bases and 4 bases, in that order; junction bases with no gene match: 9. The CDR3 has 15 residues. As DNA, the CDR3 is TGTGCCAGCAAGTACAGGGGGGTACGAAATCAGCCCCAGCATTTT. As protein: CASKYRGVRNQPQHF.

This clone was counted a single time. This chain joins TRBV11-1 and TRBJ2-1, with 10 bases lining up with TRBD1. With 5 bases clipped from V and 1 base from J, the junction kept 5 bases outside the gene matches. Looked up from germline, CDR1 is SGHAT and CDR2 is FQDESV (reference sequence). The CDR3 totals 16 residues. The DNA for the CDR3 is TGTGCCAGCAGCAGGGACAGGGGTGGATCCTACAATGAGCAGTTCTTC. Its protein product is CASSRDRGGSYNEQFF.

Notes on this clone: One junction end disagrees with the germline gene, perhaps due to a read error. The chain employs TRBV7-7 and TRBJ2-1; D gene uncertain. This CDR3 is built from 15 residues. Germline values: CDR1 SSHAT, CDR2 FNYEAQ (reference sequence). The CDR3 sequence: CASSLEAAHEAEQFF. The DNA for the CDR3 is TGTGCTAGCAGCTTAGAAGCCGCTCATGAGGCCGAGCAGTTCTTC.

The chain couples TRBV2 to TRBJ2-2, with 10 positions matching TRBD2. There are 14 residues in the CDR3. Trimming at V came to 5 bases and at J to 6 bases, leaving 3 bases not matched to a gene. CDR1 is SNHLY, CDR2 FYNNEI, per germline. This chain's CDR3 is CASSLAGVAGELFF. The CDR3 DNA sequence: TGTGCCAGCAGTCTAGCGGGAGTAGCCGGGGAGCTGTTTTTT.

The chain joins TRBV29-1 to TRBJ2-1, with a possible D match to TRBD1 (6 bases). The V and J ends lost 4 bases and 13 bases respectively, with 17 bases between them. The CDR3 length is 12 residues. Germline V CDR1 and CDR2: SQVTM, ANQGSEA. The CDR3 nucleotides are TGCAGCGTTGGGGACACCACACGGGGCCAGTTCTTC. Residues: CSVGDTTRGQFF.

This chain joins TRBV9 and TRBJ2-5; D is uncertain. The V and J ends lost 0 bases and 5 bases respectively, with 11 bases between them. This CDR3 is built from 14 residues. Germline CDR1 SGDLS, CDR2 YYNGEE. CDR3 DNA: TGTGCCAGCAGCGTAGGTGAACCGAGGGAGACCCAGTACTTC. This translates into CASSVGEPRETQYF.

This chain uses TRBV18 with TRBJ1-1; D is unclear. Trimming shortened V by 5 bases and J by 1 base, and 5 bases separated the two germline ends. This CDR3 has 12 residues. CDR1 and CDR2 from the germline V gene are KGHSH and LQKENI. CDR3 sequence reads: CASSLQNTEAFF. The CDR3 coding sequence is TGTGCCAGCTCATTACAGAACACTGAAGCTTTCTTT.

This clone appeared a few times. V usage is TRBV19 and J usage is TRBJ2-3; 9 positions agree with TRBD2. The CDR3 loop spans 14 amino acids. The J segment lost 1 base and the V segment lost 7 bases, leaving 3 bases of the junction unmatched. The germline V gene has CDR1 LNHDA and CDR2 SQIVND (reference sequence). The CDR3: CASTRTSGTDTQYF. The CDR3 coding sequence is TGTGCCAGTACCAGGACTAGCGGCACAGATACGCAGTATTTT.

This rearrangement joins TRBV7-3 to TRBJ2-3; 9 bases are a match to TRBD2. The germline CDR1 and CDR2 sequences are SGHTA and FQGTGA. The ends lost 4 bases at V and 4 bases at J; junction bases unmatched: 6. The CDR3 loop spans 15 amino acids. The CDR3 coding sequence is TGTGCCAGCAGCTATAGCGGGAGAGGGGCAGATACGCAGTATTTT. As protein: CASSYSGRGADTQYF.

V is TRBV6-2 or TRBV6-3 and J is TRBJ2-5; 13 bases align to TRBD2. CDR1 MNHEY and CDR2 SVGEGT come from the germline V gene. V dropped 6 bases and J dropped 5; count of bases not matched to a gene: 6. This CDR3 is 15 amino acids long. CDR3 protein: CASSLGLAGVETQYF. The CDR3 coding sequence is TGTGCCAGCAGCCTTGGACTAGCGGGAGTTGAGACCCAGTACTTC.

This clone has a handful of counts. The chain couples TRBV27 to TRBJ1-1; 7 bases map to TRBD1. The junction had 11 bases not matched to a gene; V was cut back by 3 bases and J by 7 bases. The CDR3 covers 15 residues. CDR1 is MNHEY, CDR2 SMNVEV, per germline (reference sequence). The CDR3 sequence is CASSFHDRDRGEAFF. CDR3 in DNA: TGTGCCAGCAGTTTCCACGACAGGGACAGAGGTGAAGCTTTCTTT.

The V gene is TRBV5-1, the J gene TRBJ1-6; D possibly corresponds to TRBD1 (5 bases). CDR1 and CDR2 from the germline V gene are SGHRS and YFSETQ. CDR3 size: 15 residues. V was shortened by 0 bases and J by 8 bases, with 12 bases between the two germline ends. CDR3 sequence: CASSLESRGDSPLHF. Written as DNA, the CDR3 is TGCGCCAGCAGCTTGGAGTCACGGGGGGATTCACCCCTCCACTTT.

J is TRBJ2-7 and V is TRBV9, with 7 positions matching TRBD2. CDR3 size: 15 residues. V lost 0 bases to trimming and J lost 5 bases; unmatched junction nucleotides: 8. Looked up from germline, CDR1 is SGDLS and CDR2 is YYNGEE. This CDR3 is CASSVVPGRENEQYF. The CDR3 nucleotides read TGTGCCAGCAGCGTAGTGCCTGGGAGGGAGAACGAGCAGTACTTC.

The V gene is TRBV18, the J gene TRBJ1-1, with D possibly TRBD1 on 5 matching bases. V dropped 4 bases and J dropped 4 bases, with 13 bases sitting between them. The CDR3 sequence is 14 residues long. Germline CDR1 KGHSH, CDR2 LQKENI. The CDR3 spells CASSRQGDGTEAFF. The CDR3 DNA reads TGTGCCAGCTCACGCCAGGGCGACGGCACTGAAGCTTTCTTT.

The gene calls are TRBV12-3 or TRBV12-4 and TRBJ2-1; TRBD2 matches 7 bases. This CDR3 has 13 residues. V dropped 3 bases and J dropped 14; count of bases not matched to a gene: 10. The CDR3: CASSFSSGSSEFF. The CDR3 DNA reads as TGTGCCAGCAGTTTTTCTAGCGGATCTTCGGAGTTCTTC.

This chain uses TRBV3-1 (or the pseudogene TRBV3-2) with TRBJ2-1; the D gene is possibly TRBD2 (5 bases). The V end lost 1 base, the J end lost 6 bases, and 7 bases lay between the germline ends. The CDR3 is 13 amino acids. CDR1 is LGHDT and CDR2 is YNNKEL in the germline V gene (reference sequence). CDR3 DNA: TGTGCCAGCAGCCAAGGGCTAGCCAATGAGCAGTTCTTC. Protein product: CASSQGLANEQFF.

The chain joins TRBV12-3 or TRBV12-4 to TRBJ1-2; 8 bases line up with TRBD1. This CDR3 region has 13 residues. V trimming: 4 bases; J trimming: 8 bases; junction bases outside the gene matches: 6. Here the CDR3 reads CASSSLQGGGYTF. CDR3 nucleotide sequence: TGTGCCAGCAGTTCCCTACAGGGGGGAGGCTACACCTTC.

This clone was seen ten or more times. The chain couples TRBV3-1 (or the pseudogene TRBV3-2) to TRBJ1-2, with 8 bases aligning to TRBD1. Losses at the gene ends were 1 base for V and 5 bases for J; bases not matched to a gene: 6. This CDR3 contains 15 residues. Germline lookup yields CDR1 LGHDT and CDR2 YNNKEL (reference sequence). The CDR3 protein is CASSQGTGGVYGYTF. The CDR3 nucleotides are TGTGCCAGCAGCCAAGGAACAGGGGGTGTGTATGGCTACACCTTC.

The chain combines TRBV7-2 with TRBJ2-7; 9 bases line up with TRBD1. Per the germline V gene, CDR1 is SGHTA and CDR2 is FQGNSA. The CDR3 loop spans 13 amino acids. V dropped 4 bases and J dropped 2; count of bases not matched to a gene: 0. The CDR3, as DNA: TGTGCCAGCAGCTGGGACAGGGCCTACGAGCAGTACTTC. Its protein product is CASSWDRAYEQYF.

The chain combines TRBV5-1 with TRBJ2-1, with D possibly being TRBD1 (5 bases). Trimming shortened V by 0 bases and J by 3 bases, and 16 bases separated the two germline ends. In germline, CDR1 is SGHRS, CDR2 YFSETQ. This CDR3 comprises 17 residues. The CDR3 DNA is TGCGCCAGCAGCTTGGTCCCGGTCATAGGGGTCTACAATGAGCAGTTCTTC. Translation gives CASSLVPVIGVYNEQFF.

This sequence joins TRBV6-6 and TRBJ2-1; D may be TRBD1 (6 bases). The germline gives CDR1 MNHNY, CDR2 SVGAGI (reference sequence). Trimming pared 5 bases from V and 7 bases from J, leaving 9 bases between. The CDR3 runs 12 residues. The CDR3 sequence is CASSHQGNEQFF. Here the CDR3 DNA reads TGTGCCAGCAGTCATCAGGGGAATGAGCAGTTCTTC.

This chain connects TRBV3-1 (or the pseudogene TRBV3-2) to TRBJ2-1; TRBD2 aligns across 10 bases. This CDR3 has 15 amino acids. V dropped 5 bases and J dropped 4; count of bases not matched to a gene: 5. Germline values: CDR1 LGHDT, CDR2 YNNKEL (reference sequence). Written as DNA, the CDR3 is TGTGCCAGCAGCGCCACTAGCGGGGCTTACAATGAGCAGTTCTTC. Translated: CASSATSGAYNEQFF.

J is TRBJ1-6 and V is TRBV28, with D possibly TRBD1 on 5 matching bases. The CDR3 consists of 13 residues. The germline V gene has CDR1 MDHEN and CDR2 SYDVKM. V lost 4 bases to trimming and J lost 8 bases, with 9 bases between them. CDR3 sequence (DNA): TGTGCCAGCAGTTGGGGCCTTGATTCACCCCTCCACTTT. Its translation: CASSWGLDSPLHF.

The rearrangement uses TRBV4-1 and TRBJ2-7; D perhaps matches TRBD1 (6 bases). This CDR3 has 13 residues. Germline CDR1 reads MGHRA; CDR2 reads YSYEKL. Trimming shortened V by 4 bases and J by 3 bases, and 10 bases separated the two germline ends. The CDR3 region has the DNA TGCGCCAGCAGCCGCACAGGGAACTACGAGCAGTACTTC. As protein: CASSRTGNYEQYF.

The chain couples TRBV30 to TRBJ2-3; 9 nucleotides agree with TRBD2. Germline lookup yields CDR1 GTSNPN and CDR2 SVGIG (reference sequence). The length of the CDR3 is 15 residues. V shed 5 bases and J 3 bases; nucleotides not matched to a gene: 9. The chain's CDR3 is CAWGGLAGNTDTQYF. The CDR3 DNA is TGTGCCTGGGGGGGGCTAGCGGGGAATACAGATACGCAGTATTTT.